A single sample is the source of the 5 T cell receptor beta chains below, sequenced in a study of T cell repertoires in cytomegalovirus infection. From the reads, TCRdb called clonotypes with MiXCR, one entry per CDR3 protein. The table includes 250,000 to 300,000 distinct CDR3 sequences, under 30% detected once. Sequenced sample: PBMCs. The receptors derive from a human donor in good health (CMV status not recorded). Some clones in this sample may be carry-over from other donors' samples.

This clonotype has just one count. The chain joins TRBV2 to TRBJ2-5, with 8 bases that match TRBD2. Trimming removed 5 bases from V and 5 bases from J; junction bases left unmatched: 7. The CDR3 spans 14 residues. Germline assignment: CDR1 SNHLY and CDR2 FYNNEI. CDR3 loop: CASSLTSVAETQYF. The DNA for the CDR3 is TGTGCCAGCAGTTTGACTAGCGTCGCCGAGACCCAGTACTTC.

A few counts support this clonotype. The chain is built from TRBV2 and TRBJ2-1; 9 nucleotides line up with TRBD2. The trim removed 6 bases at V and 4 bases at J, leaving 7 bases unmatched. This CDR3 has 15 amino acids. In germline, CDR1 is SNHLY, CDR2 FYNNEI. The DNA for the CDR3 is TGTGCCAGCAGAACCGGGCTAGCGGGGTACAATGAGCAGTTCTTC. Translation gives CASRTGLAGYNEQFF.

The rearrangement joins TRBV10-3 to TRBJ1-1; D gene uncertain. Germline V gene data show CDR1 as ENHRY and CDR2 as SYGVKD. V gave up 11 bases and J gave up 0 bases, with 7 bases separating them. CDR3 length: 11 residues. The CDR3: CACRMNTEAFF. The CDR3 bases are TGTGCCTGTAGGATGAACACTGAAGCTTTCTTT.

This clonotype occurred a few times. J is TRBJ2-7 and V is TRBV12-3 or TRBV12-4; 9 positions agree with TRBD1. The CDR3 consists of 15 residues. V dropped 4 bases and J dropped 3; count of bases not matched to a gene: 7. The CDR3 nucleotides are TGTGCCAGCAGTTCAATCCGGGACAGGGACTACGAGCAGTACTTC. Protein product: CASSSIRDRDYEQYF.

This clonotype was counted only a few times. In nucleotides, the CDR3 is TGTGCCAGCAGCCAAACGGTACTAGTTACTGAGCAGTTCTTC. Its protein product is CASSQTVLVTEQFF. V and J are TRBV4-2 and TRBJ2-1; weak D call: TRBD2 (5 bases). V was cut by 2 bases and J by 9 bases, with 14 bases left in between. Germline V CDR1 and CDR2: LGHNA, YNFKEQ. CDR3 size: 14 residues.